The 22 T cell receptor beta chains below all came from one sample that was sequenced in a study of T cell changes during pregnancy in multiple sclerosis (dated by TCRdb to the late 2010s). Receptors were amplified or captured by the immunoSEQ multiplex PCR assay. TCRdb took this table from immuneACCESS and kept in-frame rearrangements with V and J called. Such tables lack part of the clones; where checked against another copy, unresolved V genes explain under half of the gap, and the rest is unexplained. The sample table contains under 130,000 clones; only one count was recorded for approximately 90% of them. Clones ranked in the top ten supply around 3.5% of the sample. The sample in question was peripheral blood, obtained after pregnancy. The source is a female donor with multiple sclerosis, enrolled in a pregnancy study.

The CDR3 coding sequence is TGTGCCAGCAGTCCTTACGGAGCGAACACTGAAGCTTTCTTT. Translation gives CASSPYGANTEAFF. The J gene is TRBJ1-1, the V gene TRBV27, with unresolved D. The CDR3 runs to 14 residues. Trimming took off 5 bases at V and 1 base at J, with 11 bases between the two ends. CDR1 is MNHEY and CDR2 is SMNVEV in the germline V gene (reference sequence).

V is TRBV12-5 and J is TRBJ2-2; 7 bases map to TRBD1. V dropped 6 bases and J dropped 3; count of bases not matched to a gene: 7. Germline CDR1 reads LGHNT; CDR2 reads FRNRAP. CDR3 length: 15 amino acids. The CDR3 loop is CASGRSTGDTGELFF. The CDR3 DNA follows: TGTGCTAGTGGGCGGTCTACAGGGGACACCGGGGAGCTGTTTTTT.

J is TRBJ2-2 and V is TRBV27; TRBD2 matches 7 bases. Germline CDR1 is MNHEY and CDR2 is SMNVEV (reference sequence). Trimming took 7 bases from V and 3 from J; bases not matched to a gene: 2. The CDR3 loop spans 13 amino acids. DNA for the CDR3: TGTGCCAGCACCCGGGGGGACACCGGGGAGCTGTTTTTT. Protein product: CASTRGDTGELFF.

The V and J genes are TRBV4-1 and TRBJ2-3; D is undetermined. The CDR3 is 14 amino acids. The V gene's germline CDR1 is MGHRA and CDR2 YSYEKL. V was cut by 0 bases and J by 6 bases, with 10 bases left in between. The CDR3 region is CASSQDLTADTQYF. For the CDR3, the DNA is TGCGCCAGCAGCCAAGATCTAACAGCCGATACGCAGTATTTT.

This clone has just one count. The V call is TRBV5-1, the J call TRBJ2-1, with D maybe TRBD1 (6 bases). The CDR3 totals 12 residues. The germline gives CDR1 SGHRS, CDR2 YFSETQ. V was pared by 4 bases and J by 11 bases, with 13 bases between. The CDR3 loop is CASSLADSQQFF. The CDR3 DNA follows: TGCGCCAGCAGCCTGGCGGACAGCCAGCAGTTCTTC.

This clone appeared a single time. This chain uses TRBV5-1 with TRBJ2-1; D perhaps matches TRBD1 (6 bases). The CDR3 extends over 14 amino acids. V was shortened by 0 bases and J by 7 bases, with 11 bases between the two germline ends. The germline V gene has CDR1 SGHRS and CDR2 YFSETQ. The CDR3 loop reads CASSLGQVGNEQFF. The CDR3, as DNA: TGCGCCAGCAGCTTGGGACAGGTCGGGAATGAGCAGTTCTTC.

The J gene is TRBJ1-4, the V gene TRBV2; 10 bases map to TRBD1. The CDR3 is 14 amino acids. The germline V gene has CDR1 SNHLY and CDR2 FYNNEI. V trimming: 3 bases; J trimming: 6 bases; junction bases outside the gene matches: 1. This CDR3 reads CASSDGTGDEKLFF. Written as DNA, the CDR3 is TGTGCCAGCAGTGATGGGACAGGGGATGAAAAACTGTTTTTT.

The chain couples TRBV2 to TRBJ2-5, with D perhaps TRBD2 (7 bases). V lost 3 bases to trimming and J lost 4 bases, with 12 bases between them. The germline V gene has CDR1 SNHLY and CDR2 FYNNEI. The length of the CDR3 is 14 residues. CDR3 in DNA: TGTGCCAGCAGTGAGGCGGGGGCGGGAGAGACCCAGTACTTC. Translated, it gives CASSEAGAGETQYF.

The V and J genes are TRBV5-1 and TRBJ2-3; D unclear. Germline V lookup: CDR1 SGHRS, CDR2 YFSETQ. The CDR3 totals 13 residues. V shed 6 bases and J shed 1 base, with 9 bases lying between them. The CDR3 region has the DNA TGCGCCAGCACCCAATCGGGCACAGATACGCAGTATTTT. Translated: CASTQSGTDTQYF.

The chain is built from TRBV7-3 and TRBJ1-2; a weak D match, TRBD1 (5 bases). Germline V gene data show CDR1 as SGHTA and CDR2 as FQGTGA. Trimming took 5 bases from V and 7 from J, leaving 14 bases between them. The CDR3 sequence is 13 residues long. CDR3 nucleotides: TGTGCCAGCAGCCCCTCGGGGGGAGGTGGCTACACCTTC. It encodes CASSPSGGGGYTF.

The CDR3 here is CATSRGNSNQPQHF. Written as DNA, the CDR3 is TGTGCCACCAGCAGAGGTAATAGCAATCAGCCCCAGCATTTT. The chain is built from TRBV15 and TRBJ1-5; D gene uncertain. The germline V and J ends were trimmed by 1 base and 0 bases, with 4 bases remaining between them. Per the germline V gene, CDR1 is LNHNV and CDR2 is YYDKDF (reference sequence). This CDR3 comprises 14 residues.

The rearrangement uses TRBV9 and TRBJ1-2, with D hard to call. In germline, CDR1 is SGDLS, CDR2 YYNGEE. This CDR3 has 15 amino acids. V was cut by 0 bases and J by 3 bases, with 12 bases left in between. CDR3 sequence reads: CASSVERNLDYGYTF. As DNA, the CDR3 is TGTGCCAGCAGCGTAGAGAGAAACCTTGACTATGGCTACACCTTC.

This clone was observed a single time. The chain uses TRBV7-9 and TRBJ2-7; tentatively, D is TRBD1 (5 bases). This CDR3 has 16 amino acids. V was clipped by 0 bases and J by 3 bases, with 15 bases between them. Germline values: CDR1 SEHNR, CDR2 FQNEAQ (reference sequence). Here the CDR3 DNA reads TGTGCCAGCAGCTTAGCGAGGCAGGGAATAGTCTACGAGCAGTACTTC. Translated, it gives CASSLARQGIVYEQYF.

CDR3 amino acids: CAWSEGDSSPLHF. Written as DNA, the CDR3 is TGTGCCTGGAGTGAAGGGGACAGCTCACCCCTCCACTTT. V and J are TRBV30 and TRBJ1-6, with 7 bases that match TRBD1. The CDR3 loop spans 13 amino acids. Trimming took 1 base from V and 10 from J; bases not matched to a gene: 4. The V gene's germline CDR1 is GTSNPN and CDR2 SVGIG (reference sequence).

The chain couples TRBV6-8 to TRBJ2-7, with 8 bases matching TRBD1. This CDR3 has 15 residues. The V and J ends lost 2 bases and 2 bases, in that order; junction bases with no gene match: 5. Germline V lookup: CDR1 MNHGY, CDR2 SAAAGT. Written as DNA, the CDR3 is TGTGCCAGCAGTTACGAGGACAGGGTGGCCTACGAGCAGTACTTC. This gives the protein CASSYEDRVAYEQYF.

The chain combines TRBV12-5 with TRBJ2-1, with D unresolved. V lost 0 bases, J lost 2 bases, and 11 bases lay in between. This CDR3 region has 16 residues. The germline V gene has CDR1 LGHNT and CDR2 FRNRAP. In DNA, the CDR3 is TGTGCTAGTGGTTTGGTACGTGCCCTACCCTACAATGAGCAGTTCTTC. It translates to CASGLVRALPYNEQFF. Variable domain in full (rest from reference TRBV12-5 and TRBJ2-1): DARVTQTPRHKVTEMGQEVTMRCQPILGHNTVFWYRQTMMQGLELLAYFRNRAPLDDSGMPKDRFSAEMPDATLATLKIQPSEPRDSAVYFCASGLVRALPYNEQFFGPGTRLTVL.

The V and J genes are TRBV7-9 and TRBJ2-1, with a weak D call TRBD2 (5 bases). The CDR3 covers 15 residues. Germline loops: CDR1 SEHNR, CDR2 FQNEAQ (reference sequence). V lost 4 bases and J 1 base, leaving 11 bases between the germline ends. CDR3 DNA sequence: TGTGCCAGCAGCTCCGGGAAGATATCCTACAATGAGCAGTTCTTC. This translates into CASSSGKISYNEQFF.

The chain uses TRBV9 and TRBJ2-3; 10 nucleotides align to TRBD2. The CDR3 is 17 residues long. Germline CDR1 is SGDLS and CDR2 is YYNGEE. V shed 0 bases, J shed 5 bases, and the junction held 9 bases outside the gene matches. The DNA of the CDR3 is TGTGCCAGCAGCGTAGTTCAGCGGGGGGGACTATTAGATACGCAGTATTTT. Translation gives CASSVVQRGGLLDTQYF.

The genes are TRBV5-4 and TRBJ2-2; the D gene is possibly TRBD2 (7 bases). CDR1 is SGHNT and CDR2 is YYREEE in the germline V gene (reference sequence). The CDR3 extends over 18 amino acids. V lost 4 bases, J lost 3 bases, and 22 bases lay in between. CDR3: CASSPPEGGGGDTGELFF. The CDR3 DNA is TGTGCCAGCAGCCCTCCGGAGGGCGGCGGGGGCGACACCGGGGAGCTGTTTTTT.

The chain carries TRBV7-8 and TRBJ2-7; 11 nucleotides line up with TRBD1. J gave up 7 bases and V 5 bases, and 7 bases lay outside the gene matches. This CDR3 region has 14 residues. Germline CDR1 and CDR2: SGHVS and FQNEAQ. The DNA for the CDR3 is TGTGCCAGCAGCCCCGGGGACAGGGGGTTAGAGCAGTACTTC. It translates to CASSPGDRGLEQYF.

V is TRBV27 and J is TRBJ1-2; tentatively, D is TRBD1 (5 bases). V lost 3 bases and J lost 2, with 10 bases in between. CDR3 length: 14 amino acids. Germline loops: CDR1 MNHEY, CDR2 SMNVEV (reference sequence). The chain's CDR3 is CASSFGGPNYGYTF. The CDR3 nucleotides are TGTGCCAGCAGTTTCGGGGGTCCCAACTATGGCTACACCTTC.

V is TRBV10-3 and J is TRBJ1-2; 8 bases line up with TRBD1. V lost 2 bases to trimming and J lost 3 bases; unmatched junction nucleotides: 2. Per the germline V gene, CDR1 is ENHRY and CDR2 is SYGVKD. The CDR3 is 14 residues long. In nucleotides, the CDR3 is TGTGCCATCAGTGAGCCGGACAGGGACTATGGCTACACCTTC. It translates to CAISEPDRDYGYTF.